Below are 28 T cell receptor beta chains sequenced from a single sample in a study of molecular identifiers for immune sequencing clone quantification. One entry per CDR3 protein, called by TCRdb with MiXCR from the PCR reads. The data show about 630,000 distinct CDR3 sequences, less than 30% seen once. Sequencing was done on a sample of naive CD8+ T cells from blood, with Jurkat cell RNA spiked in. This sample's subset: FACS-sorted CD8+CD4-CCR7+CD45RA+ naive T cells. These receptors were obtained from a human donor in good health. Some libraries in this study had Jurkat cell RNA spiked in.

The chain uses TRBV11-2 and TRBJ1-1, with D possibly being TRBD1 (5 bases). The V end lost 2 bases, the J end lost 8 bases, and 9 bases lay between the germline ends. Germline lookup yields CDR1 SGHAT and CDR2 FQNNGV. The CDR3 is 12 residues long. The CDR3 region is CASSLFRQEAFF. The DNA for the CDR3 is TGTGCCAGCAGCTTATTCCGACAGGAAGCTTTCTTT.

This clonotype came up many times. This chain connects TRBV6-9 to TRBJ2-3; 8 positions match TRBD1. V was clipped by 6 bases and J by 1 base; unmatched bases: 9. The CDR3 is made up of 16 amino acids. In germline, CDR1 is MNHGY, CDR2 SVAAGI. The DNA of the CDR3 is TGTGCCAGCAGGAACCTCAGGGGGCGCCGCACAGATACGCAGTATTTT. Amino acid sequence: CASRNLRGRRTDTQYF.

V usage is TRBV27 and J usage is TRBJ1-5; 8 nucleotides match TRBD1. The CDR3 has 15 amino acids. The J segment lost 4 bases and the V segment lost 6 bases, leaving 8 bases of the junction unmatched. The germline CDR1 and CDR2 sequences are MNHEY and SMNVEV (reference sequence). The CDR3 spells CASSPWGTGNQPQHF. The DNA of the CDR3 is TGTGCCAGCAGCCCTTGGGGGACAGGTAATCAGCCCCAGCATTTT.

This clonotype was recorded a few times. V and J are TRBV2 and TRBJ2-1; maybe TRBD2 (5 bases). V dropped 3 bases and J dropped 4 bases, with 16 bases sitting between them. Germline CDR1 SNHLY, CDR2 FYNNEI. The length of the CDR3 is 16 residues. For the CDR3, the DNA is TGTGCCAGCAGTGAGTTCGAGGGCGAGCAATACAATGAGCAGTTCTTC. Translated: CASSEFEGEQYNEQFF.

This clonotype has more than one count but fewer than ten. V is TRBV29-1 and J is TRBJ2-1; D unresolved. The ends were cut back, 2 bases at V and 8 bases at J, with 10 bases in the middle. The CDR3 spans 12 residues. From germline, CDR1 is SQVTM and CDR2 ANQGSEA. CDR3 protein: CSVENPLDEQFF. Written as DNA, the CDR3 is TGCAGCGTTGAAAATCCCCTCGATGAGCAGTTCTTC.

The chain links TRBV5-1 to TRBJ2-3, with D possibly being TRBD1 (6 bases). The CDR3 is made up of 14 amino acids. Germline V CDR1 and CDR2: SGHRS, YFSETQ. V was clipped by 1 base and J by 2 bases, with 8 bases between them. CDR3 DNA sequence: TGCGCCAGCAGCTTGTGGACAGACACAGATACGCAGTATTTT. Protein product: CASSLWTDTDTQYF. The variable domain in full, with the rest retrieved from reference TRBV5-1 and TRBJ2-3, is KAGVTQTPRYLIKTRGQQVTLSCSPISGHRSVSWYQQTPGQGLQFLFEYFSETQRNKGNFPGRFSGRQFSNSRSEMNVSTLELGDSALYLCASSLWTDTDTQYFGPGTRLTVL.

A few counts support this clonotype. V usage is TRBV5-4 and J usage is TRBJ1-2; 7 nucleotides align to TRBD1. The germline V gene has CDR1 SGHNT and CDR2 YYREEE (reference sequence). CDR3 length: 14 residues. The V gene end was trimmed by 3 bases and the J gene end by 2 bases; junction bases not matched to a gene: 4. The CDR3 nucleotides read TGTGCCAGCAGCTCCGGGACAGAAAACTATGGCTACACCTTC. Protein: CASSSGTENYGYTF. The full variable domain, in which reference TRBV5-4 and TRBJ1-2 provide the parts outside the CDR3, is ETGVTQSPTHLIKTRGQQVTLRCSSQSGHNTVSWYQQALGQGPQFIFQYYREEENGRGNFPPRFSGLQFPNYSSELNVNALELDDSALYLCASSSGTENYGYTFGSGTRLTVV.

As DNA, the CDR3 is TGTGCCAGCAGCGATGACAGGGGCCCTACCTCTGGGGCCAACGTCCTGACTTTC. This sequence encodes CASSDDRGPTSGANVLTF. The V gene is TRBV9, the J gene TRBJ2-6, with 8 positions matching TRBD1. Trimming cost V 3 bases and J 0 bases; bases outside gene matches: 8. This CDR3 spans 18 amino acids. In germline, CDR1 is SGDLS, CDR2 YYNGEE.

This clonotype was picked up a small number of times. The chain couples TRBV29-1 to TRBJ2-7, with D uncertain. Trimming took 7 bases from V and 3 from J, leaving 13 bases between them. The CDR3 contains 12 residues. Germline assignment: CDR1 SQVTM and CDR2 ANQGSEA. CDR3 nucleotide sequence: TGCAGCGCCCTCGACATCTACTACGAGCAGTACTTC. Translation gives CSALDIYYEQYF.

The chain is built from TRBV11-2 and TRBJ1-1, with 11 nucleotides matching TRBD1. Looked up from germline, CDR1 is SGHAT and CDR2 is FQNNGV. The trim removed 6 bases at V and 7 bases at J, leaving 10 bases unmatched. The length of the CDR3 is 15 residues. CDR3: CASRTRTGGGDEAFF. The CDR3 DNA reads TGTGCCAGCAGGACAAGGACAGGGGGCGGGGATGAAGCTTTCTTT. Full variable domain (outside the CDR3, taken from reference TRBV11-2 and TRBJ1-1): EAGVAQSPRYKIIEKRQSVAFWCNPISGHATLYWYQQILGQGPKLLIQFQNNGVVDDSQLPKDRFSAERLKGVDSTLKIQPAKLEDSAVYLCASRTRTGGGDEAFFGQGTRLTVV.

This clonotype was detected many times. V usage is TRBV5-1 and J usage is TRBJ2-3, with D perhaps matching TRBD1 or TRBD2 (5 bases each). Germline V lookup: CDR1 SGHRS, CDR2 YFSETQ. CDR3 length equals 17 residues. Trimming took off 4 bases at V and 2 bases at J, with 20 bases between the two ends. The CDR3 reads CASSTATGRLYTDTQYF. DNA for the CDR3: TGCGCCAGCAGCACAGCCACGGGACGGCTGTACACAGATACGCAGTATTTT.

This clonotype was seen a handful of times. The V call is TRBV20-1, the J call TRBJ2-2; 14 positions match TRBD2. The germline V gene has CDR1 DFQATT and CDR2 SNEGSKA (reference sequence). V gave up 3 bases and J gave up 7 bases; unmatched junction bases: 10. The CDR3 runs to 17 residues. The CDR3 region has the DNA TGCAGTGCTAGGGAAGGGACTAGCGGGAGTTTTGGCGGGGAGCTGTTTTTT. It specifies CSAREGTSGSFGGELFF.

Points on this clonotype: This sequence may be a read error, since a much larger clone differs from it by one base. The V and J genes are TRBV7-9 and TRBJ1-1, with 9 bases aligning to TRBD1. Germline V gene data show CDR1 as SEHNR and CDR2 as FQNEAQ (reference sequence). The CDR3 has 16 amino acids. The CDR3 coding sequence is TGTGCCGGCAGCAGAGGAGGGACAGGGCGGAACACTGAAGCTTTCTTT. Amino acids: CAGSRGGTGRNTEAFF.

With regard to this clonotype: A read error is possible here, since a much larger clone lies one base away. The chain has TRBV10-3 and TRBJ2-6, with D perhaps assigned TRBD1 or TRBD2 (5 bases each). The length of the CDR3 is 15 residues. Germline V gives CDR1 ENHRY, CDR2 SYGVKD. The CDR3 coding sequence is TGTGCCATCAGTGAAGGTACAGGTGGGGGCAACGTCCTGACTTTC. It is translated as CAISEGTGGGNVLTF.

This clonotype was counted ten times or more. The chain combines TRBV5-6 with TRBJ2-5; D gene ambiguous. The CDR3 sequence is 13 residues long. Germline V lookup: CDR1 SGHDT, CDR2 YYEEEE. Trimming left V 4 bases short and J 3 bases short, with 10 bases between. This CDR3 reads CASSLDLKETQYF. The CDR3, as DNA: TGTGCCAGCAGCCTGGACCTAAAAGAGACCCAGTACTTC.

This clonotype was recorded many times. The J gene is TRBJ2-3, the V gene TRBV20-1, with D perhaps matching TRBD2 (5 bases). Deletions cut 4 bases from V and 6 bases from J, with 17 bases between. The CDR3 covers 14 residues. Germline loops: CDR1 DFQATT, CDR2 SNEGSKA (reference sequence). The chain's CDR3 is CSAIVGDPPDTQYF. CDR3 sequence (DNA): TGCAGTGCTATAGTGGGAGATCCTCCTGATACGCAGTATTTT.

This clonotype was counted at least ten times. The rearrangement links TRBV7-9 to TRBJ2-7; TRBD1 aligns across 9 bases. The CDR3 loop spans 14 amino acids. The junction had 4 bases not matched to a gene; V was cut back by 4 bases and J by 3 bases. Germline V gene sequence: CDR1 SEHNR, CDR2 FQNEAQ (reference sequence). The DNA of the CDR3 is TGTGCCAGCAGCTCCACAGGGGGCTTCTACGAGCAGTACTTC. Translated, it gives CASSSTGGFYEQYF. Based on the CDR3 plus reference TRBV7-9 and TRBJ2-7, the full variable domain is DTGVSQNPRHKITKRGQNVTFRCDPISEHNRLYWYRQTLGQGPEFLTYFQNEAQLEKSRLLSDRFSAERPKGSFSTLEIQRTEQGDSAMYLCASSSTGGFYEQYFGPGTRLTVT.

The rearrangement links TRBV7-9 to TRBJ2-2; D unclear. The CDR3 is 13 residues long. Trimming removed 5 bases from V and 3 bases from J, with 7 bases in between. CDR1 SEHNR and CDR2 FQNEAQ come from the germline V gene (reference sequence). The CDR3 here is CASSQDHTGELFF. The CDR3 DNA reads TGTGCCAGCAGCCAGGACCACACCGGGGAGCTGTTTTTT.

This clonotype appeared many times. The rearrangement joins TRBV29-1 to TRBJ2-7; possible D gene TRBD1, 6 bases. This CDR3 has 12 amino acids. The germline V gene has CDR1 SQVTM and CDR2 ANQGSEA. V was cut by 3 bases and J by 3 bases, with 9 bases left in between. CDR3 region: CSVDQGNYEQYF. CDR3 coding DNA: TGCAGCGTTGACCAGGGGAACTACGAGCAGTACTTC.

Remarks on this clonotype: A junction boundary mismatches the germline segment, possibly from a read error. The chain links TRBV6-5 to TRBJ2-7; D not certain. The CDR3 is 12 residues long. Germline V CDR1 and CDR2: MNHEY, SVGAGI. The CDR3 loop reads CASSYSAPGQTF. In nucleotides, the CDR3 is TGTGCCAGCAGTTATTCAGCACCGGGCCAAACCTTC.

In this sample, this clonotype turned up many times. The V gene is TRBV7-9, the J gene TRBJ1-4; 7 bases map to TRBD1. Germline V gene sequence: CDR1 SEHNR, CDR2 FQNEAQ (reference sequence). The CDR3 length is 13 residues. V was pared by 4 bases and J by 8 bases, with 4 bases of the junction left unmatched. This CDR3 reads CASSYGTDEKLFF. CDR3 sequence (DNA): TGTGCCAGCAGCTATGGGACAGACGAAAAACTGTTTTTT.

The genes are TRBV20-1 and TRBJ1-2; the D is unclear. V lost 6 bases, J lost 7 bases, and 15 bases lay in between. Germline V gene sequence: CDR1 DFQATT, CDR2 SNEGSKA (reference sequence). CDR3 length: 12 amino acids. The CDR3 spells CSARAGPPGYTF. CDR3 in DNA: TGCAGTGCGCGGGCAGGTCCACCTGGCTACACCTTC.

This clonotype has a single count. This may arise from a read error, as a much more abundant clone is one base away. This chain uses TRBV5-1 with TRBJ1-3; D call uncertain. The V gene's germline CDR1 is SGHRS and CDR2 YFSETQ. The CDR3 has 16 residues. Here the CDR3 DNA reads TGCGCCAGCAGCTTGGGAGTCGGCCACTCTGGACACACCATATATTTT. Encoded protein: CASSLGVGHSGHTIYF.

This clonotype came up a few times. The chain employs TRBV7-9 and TRBJ1-2; D is unclear. This CDR3 spans 15 amino acids. Germline CDR1 reads SEHNR; CDR2 reads FQNEAQ (reference sequence). V was trimmed by 0 bases and J by 6 bases, leaving 14 bases between them. The CDR3 reads CASSLAGASNDGYTF. CDR3 bases: TGTGCCAGCAGCTTAGCGGGCGCGTCGAACGATGGCTACACCTTC.

The table lists this clonotype with many counts. This chain connects TRBV20-1 to TRBJ2-7, with D maybe TRBD2 (5 bases). The length of the CDR3 is 14 residues. In germline, CDR1 is DFQATT, CDR2 SNEGSKA (reference sequence). V was clipped by 0 bases and J by 4 bases, with 13 bases between them. CDR3 sequence (DNA): TGCAGTGCTAGAGATTGGCAGGAGGTGTACGAGCAGTACTTC. Translated, it gives CSARDWQEVYEQYF.

The gene calls are TRBV6-1 and TRBJ2-1; possibly TRBD2 for D (6 bases). Trimming took 0 bases from V and 6 from J, leaving 30 bases between them. The CDR3 totals 21 residues. The germline gives CDR1 MNHNS, CDR2 SASEGT. In nucleotides, the CDR3 is TGTGCCAGCAGTGAAGCGGAATGGGGCGGGATGGAGGTGATTCGGTCCAATGAGCAGTTCTTC. As protein: CASSEAEWGGMEVIRSNEQFF.

This clonotype appeared many times. The rearrangement links TRBV6-5 to TRBJ2-7; 12 bases match TRBD2. V dropped 0 bases and J dropped 7; count of bases not matched to a gene: 7. In germline, CDR1 is MNHEY, CDR2 SVGAGI. This CDR3 spans 16 amino acids. The CDR3 protein is CASSYSRLAGAGEQYF. As DNA, the CDR3 is TGTGCCAGCAGTTACTCCCGACTAGCGGGGGCGGGTGAGCAGTACTTC.

The CDR3 sequence: CASSLSGQGPVYGYTF. The CDR3 DNA reads as TGTGCCAGCAGTTTATCGGGGCAGGGTCCCGTCTATGGCTACACCTTC. The chain links TRBV27 to TRBJ1-2; D is possibly TRBD1 (5 bases). Trimming left V 0 bases short and J 4 bases short, with 15 bases between. Per the germline V gene, CDR1 is MNHEY and CDR2 is SMNVEV (reference sequence). This CDR3 is 16 amino acids long.